This T cell receptor (beta chain) stems from a study of OX40 agonist ivuxolimab in advanced cancers. Study-level background: Those treated in dose escalation had hepatocellular carcinoma, melanoma, renal cell cancer or head and neck cancer. Mean age about 60 years, range about 20 to 79; just over 80% male. Study-level findings and limits: Also present in some nonresponders was a low level of normalized T-cell clonal expansion. Blood T cells, both CD4+ and CD8+, expanded clonally by week 6 at 0.1 to 3.0 mg/kg.

Clones were sequenced by immunoSEQ multiplex PCR, and TCRdb holds only the in-frame ones, with some missing. The sample shows approximately 30,000 clones, 89% of them seen only once. Regarding this clone: Antigen: not known.

In germline, CDR1 is PRHDT, CDR2 FYEKMQ (reference sequence). The CDR3 spans 15 residues. V was cut by 5 bases and J by 0 bases, with 14 bases left in between. The chain recombines TRBV13 with TRBJ2-7; either TRBD1 or TRBD2 may fit D (5 bases each). Specimen: CD4+ or CD8+ T cells sorted from blood, collected in a trial of the OX40 agonist ivuxolimab. The sequence derives from an adult with an advanced solid tumor such as melanoma, head and neck, liver or kidney cancer. CDR3 nucleotides: TGTGCCAGCAGCCCGCCGGGACCAGGCTCCTACGAGCAGTACTTC. It codes for CASSPPGPGSYEQYF.